This TCR beta chain emerged from a study of regulatory T cells in long-lasting Graves disease. This clonotype was counted only a few times. No antigen is known for it. Study-wide results and limits: A greater number of public clonotypes (about 3,000) was shared by persistent patients than by new patients (about 880).

Sample time point: persistent/refractory GD, antithyroid drugs over 5 years with positive TRAb. PBMC RNA was the source of the TCR library. Library construction for TCR beta used iRepertoire HTBI primers and Arm-PCR of CDR3 regions. TCRdb recomputed calls from the multiplex PCR reads with MiXCR, one row per CDR3 protein. The sample lists under 450,000 distinct CDR3 sequences, less than 30% occurring once. The V gene's germline CDR1 is MDHEN and CDR2 SYDVKM. The CDR3 loop spans 14 amino acids. V lost 3 bases and J 2 bases, leaving 11 bases between the germline ends. Sequences were derived from peripheral blood mononuclear cells (PBMCs), sampled when the disease was refractory, from a patient treated with antithyroid drugs. This TCR was sampled from a woman aged 40 to 50 with Graves disease. This chain uses TRBV28 with TRBJ2-7, with D possibly TRBD2 on 6 matching bases. The CDR3: CASSLGGETYEQYF. CDR3 nucleotide sequence: TGTGCCAGCAGTTTGGGGGGTGAAACCTACGAGCAGTACTTC.